This T cell receptor beta chain was retrieved from a study of blood T cell repertoires in COVID-19. The CDR3 is 15 amino acids. Germline V lookup: CDR1 LNHDA, CDR2 SQIVND (reference sequence). The ends lost 4 bases at V and 3 bases at J; junction bases unmatched: 3. Clones were sequenced by immunoSEQ multiplex PCR, and TCRdb holds only the in-frame ones, with some missing. The sample lists almost 55,000 clones, about nine tenths seen once, with 7.8% in the top ten. The J gene is TRBJ2-2, the V gene TRBV19, with 9 bases matching TRBD1. What was sequenced was peripheral blood. The receptor was isolated from a man over 45 with active COVID-19. The CDR3, as DNA: TGTGCCAGTAGTAATCGACAGGGGGACACCGGGGAGCTGTTTTTT. It encodes CASSNRQGDTGELFF.